One and the same sample provided the 6 T cell receptor beta chains below, sequenced in a study of molecular identifiers for immune sequencing clone quantification. TCRdb reanalysed the PCR reads using MiXCR and keeps one entry per CDR3 protein. The profile shows around 460,000 distinct CDR3 sequences, around 21% of them singletons. The specimen was naive CD8+ T cells from blood, with Jurkat cell RNA spiked in. Subset in this sample: FACS-sorted CD8+CD4-CCR7+CD45RA+ naive T cells. These receptors were obtained from a human donor in good health. Some libraries in this study had Jurkat cell RNA spiked in.

Regarding this clonotype: A much larger clone lies a single base off, so this may be a read error. The genes are TRBV28 and TRBJ2-6; the match to TRBD1 covers 9 bases. The CDR3 loop spans 17 amino acids. Germline V gene lookup returns CDR1 MDHEN and CDR2 SYDVKM. CDR3 sequence: CVSSKTGGESGANVLTF. The CDR3 DNA reads as TGTGTCAGCAGCAAGACAGGGGGTGAGTCTGGGGCCAACGTCCTGACTTTC.

For this clonotype: Just one base apart from a much larger clone, this may be a read error. The chain carries TRBV3-2 and TRBJ2-2; TRBD2, the D gene given by the table, was not confirmed from the DNA. TRBV3-2 is a documented pseudogene. The CDR3 runs 16 residues. The CDR3 DNA is TGTGCCAGCGGCCAACTAGCGGGGCTGAACACCGGGGAGCTGTTTTTT. Translation: CASGQLAGLNTGELFF.

This clonotype was found many times. This chain links TRBV14 with TRBJ2-7; either TRBD1 or TRBD2 may supply D (5 bases each). The length of the CDR3 is 14 residues. Between the trimmed V and J ends, which lost 0 bases and 3 bases, there was a span of 9 bases. Germline V lookup: CDR1 SGHDN, CDR2 FVKESK. CDR3 DNA sequence: TGTGCCAGCAGCCAAGATGGGACGGACTACGAGCAGTACTTC. Translated, it gives CASSQDGTDYEQYF. The full variable domain, in which reference TRBV14 and TRBJ2-7 provide the parts outside the CDR3, is EAGVTQFPSHSVIEKGQTVTLRCDPISGHDNLYWYRRVMGKEIKFLLHFVKESKQDESGMPNNRFLAERTGGTYSTLKVQPAELEDSGVYFCASSQDGTDYEQYFGPGTRLTVT.

This clonotype was observed many times. The genes are TRBV7-9 and TRBJ1-1; the D is unclear. CDR1 is SEHNR and CDR2 is FQNEAQ in the germline V gene (reference sequence). This CDR3 is built from 13 residues. Trimming removed 4 bases at V and 1 base at J, with 7 bases between. The CDR3 sequence: CASSSPPNTEAFF. The DNA for the CDR3 is TGTGCCAGCAGCTCCCCTCCGAACACTGAAGCTTTCTTT.

At least ten counts were recorded for this clonotype. This sequence joins TRBV4-1 and TRBJ1-5; D unresolved. CDR3 length: 15 residues. V was shortened by 1 base and J by 0 bases, with 7 bases between the two germline ends. From germline, CDR1 is MGHRA and CDR2 YSYEKL. CDR3 nucleotides: TGCGCCAGCAGCCAAGTGGGGTATAGCAATCAGCCCCAGCATTTT. It codes for CASSQVGYSNQPQHF.

This clonotype was picked up a small number of times. V and J are TRBV12-3 or TRBV12-4 and TRBJ2-1; no clear D gene. The CDR3 loop spans 13 amino acids. V was cut by 5 bases and J by 3 bases, with 8 bases left in between. The CDR3 spells CASSLEIYNEQFF. CDR3 nucleotides: TGTGCCAGCAGTCTGGAGATCTACAATGAGCAGTTCTTC.